These T cell receptor beta chains were read from a single sample in a study of Graves' ophthalmopathy and Graves' hyperthyroidism. One entry per CDR3 protein, called by TCRdb with MiXCR from the multiplex PCR reads. This sample has 200,000 to 250,000 distinct CDR3 sequences, with under 30% found just once. The specimen sequenced was peripheral blood. These receptors were taken from a man aged 50 to 59 with Graves' ophthalmopathy. Each CDR3 is given with its conserved first and last residue. D genes are given only for firm matches. Clone size appears in some rows only: once, few, many, or a class for an expanded clone.

D gene,J gene,V gene,clone size,CDR3 DNA,CDR3 protein
TRBD1,TRBJ2-5,TRBV30,-,TGTGCCTGGACGGGCAGGGGGCATGAGACCCAGTACTTC,CAWTGRGHETQYF
-,TRBJ1-2,TRBV7-2,many,TGTGCCAGCAGCTGGGGAGAACTCGGACTCCGTCGGGGCTACACCTTC,CASSWGELGLRRGYTF
-,TRBJ2-2,TRBV6-5,many,TGTGCCAGCAGTTACGATCTCACCGGGGAGCTGTTTTTT,CASSYDLTGELFF
TRBD2,TRBJ2-3,TRBV11-2,many,TGTGCCAGCAGTCGAGCAGCGGGAGAAGCCACAGATACGCAGTATTTT,CASSRAAGEATDTQYF
-,TRBJ1-1,TRBV6-2/TRBV6-3,-,TGTGCCAGCAGTTATTCCCTGGGCAGGAGTGGGACTGAAGCTTTCTTT,CASSYSLGRSGTEAFF
TRBD2,TRBJ2-7,TRBV7-3,few,TGTGCCAGCGGGCCGCCGAGGGCTCGACTAGGCGGGAGTTACGAGCAGTACTTC,CASGPPRARLGGSYEQYF
-,TRBJ1-3,TRBV5-1,many,TGCGCCAGCAGCTTGGGAGGGAAGTCGGTGAACACCATATATTTT,CASSLGGKSVNTIYF
-,TRBJ2-7,TRBV6-2/TRBV6-3,-,TGTGCCAGCAGTCTCCTCGACGGATCCTACGAGCAGTACTTC,CASSLLDGSYEQYF
TRBD2,TRBJ2-2,TRBV12-3/TRBV12-4,many,TGTGCCAGCAGACTGGGACTAACCTACACCGGGGAGCTGTTTTTT,CASRLGLTYTGELFF
TRBD2,TRBJ2-7,TRBV6-5,-,TGTGCCAGCAGTTACTCAGCGGGAGTCAGCGAGCAGTACTTC,CASSYSAGVSEQYF
-,TRBJ2-3,TRBV10-1,many,TGCGCCAGCCGAAGGACCCCGTCCGGCACAGATACGCAGTATTTT,CASRRTPSGTDTQYF
-,TRBJ1-1,TRBV7-8,many,TGTGCCAGCAGCGGAGTCGCAGCGGTGAACACTGAAGCTTTCTTT,CASSGVAAVNTEAFF
TRBD1,TRBJ1-1,TRBV19,-,TGTGCCAGTAGACGACAGGGAGACGCCACTGAAGCTTTCTTT,CASRRQGDATEAFF
-,TRBJ2-2,TRBV6-1,-,TGTGCCAGCAGTGAATGGGGATATCCCACCGGGGAGCTGTTTTTT,CASSEWGYPTGELFF
TRBD1,TRBJ2-7,TRBV20-1,many,TGCAGTGCTGGGCGGGACAGGGGTTGGTGGGAGCAGTACTTC,CSAGRDRGWWEQYF
-,TRBJ2-7,TRBV6-5,-,TGTGCAGTAGAGGAATCCTACGAGCAGTACTTC,CAVEESYEQYF
-,TRBJ2-7,TRBV5-1,many,TGCGCCAGCAGCCCGACAAGCATTTACGAGCAGTACTTC,CASSPTSIYEQYF
-,TRBJ2-5,TRBV28,few,TGTGCCAGCAGTCCAGGATTTCGGAAGGCCCAAGAGACCCAGTACTTC,CASSPGFRKAQETQYF
-,TRBJ2-7,TRBV15,many,TGTGCCACCAGCAGAGATCGGGGGTACGAGCAGTACTTC,CATSRDRGYEQYF
-,TRBJ2-6,TRBV19,many,TGTGCCAGTAGTATCCCGAACTTCTCTGGGGCCAACGTCCTGACTTTC,CASSIPNFSGANVLTF
TRBD2,TRBJ2-5,TRBV12-3/TRBV12-4,-,TGTGCCAGCAGTTCCACTGGTAGCGGGAGGAGGGAGACCCAGTACTTC,CASSSTGSGRRETQYF
-,TRBJ1-2,TRBV6-1,-,TGTGCCAGCAGAGGGCCAAGCCCCAACTATGGCTACACCTTC,CASRGPSPNYGYTF
TRBD2,TRBJ2-5,TRBV20-1,-,TGCAGTGCTAGGAGGGGACTAGCGGGAGAGGGGGAGACCCAGTACTTC,CSARRGLAGEGETQYF
-,TRBJ2-7,TRBV5-1,many,TGCGCCAGCAGCTTGGACGGGGTCTACGAGCAGTACTTC,CASSLDGVYEQYF
-,TRBJ2-5,TRBV11-3,many,TGTGCCAGCAGCTTAGGACCGGGACAACAAGAGACCCAGTACTTC,CASSLGPGQQETQYF
TRBD1,TRBJ2-4,TRBV5-5,many,TGTGCCAGCAGCTGGACAGGGGGTGACAAAAACATTCAGTACTTC,CASSWTGGDKNIQYF
TRBD1,TRBJ2-7,TRBV11-2,many,TGTGCCAGCAGCTCCCTGGACAGGGCTTACGAGCAGTACTTC,CASSSLDRAYEQYF
TRBD1,TRBJ2-2,TRBV19,many,TGTGCCAGTAGTATACCCCCCGGGACAGACACCGGGGAGCTGTTTTTT,CASSIPPGTDTGELFF
-,TRBJ2-7,TRBV6-2/TRBV6-3,-,TGTGCCAGCAGTCAACTCGGGGGCGGGGGCCGCAGCTCCTACGAGCAGTACTTC,CASSQLGGGGRSSYEQYF
-,TRBJ2-7,TRBV2,-,TGTGCCAGCATCAAGGTCAGGGGCGAAACTCCTACGAAGCAGTACTTC,CASIKVRGETPTKQYF
-,TRBJ1-1,TRBV12-3/TRBV12-4,once,TGTGCCAGCACCCCGGTCCCTGGAACTGAAGCTTTCTTT,CASTPVPGTEAFF
TRBD1,TRBJ1-2,TRBV7-8,-,TGTGCCAGCAGCCGACCGGGGACAGGCTATGGCTACACCTTC,CASSRPGTGYGYTF
TRBD1,TRBJ1-1,TRBV28,few,TGTGCCAGCAGTTTATCCCCGACAGGGTGGACTGAAGCTTTCTTT,CASSLSPTGWTEAFF
-,TRBJ1-2,TRBV29-1,many,TGCAGCGTTGGAGGCAGGGAGGGCTACACCTTC,CSVGGREGYTF
TRBD2,TRBJ2-5,TRBV27,-,TGTGCCAGCAGTGCCGGGACTAGCGGGAGAGGAGGAAGGGAGCAAGAGACCCAGTACTTC,CASSAGTSGRGGREQETQYF
-,TRBJ2-5,TRBV29-1,many,TGCAGCGTTGAAGATATACAATGGTTAGCTGAGACCCAGTACTTC,CSVEDIQWLAETQYF